Below are 18 T cell receptor beta chains sequenced from a single sample in a study of T cell responses to AZD1222 COVID-19 vaccine. Measured with immunoSEQ multiplex PCR; TCRdb has only the in-frame clones, and not every one. The repertoire holds more than 150,000 clones, with approximately 92% as singletons. Source: peripheral blood, taken on day 0 of AZD1222 vaccination. The source of these receptors is an adult in good health.

This chain links TRBV3-1 (or the pseudogene TRBV3-2) with TRBJ1-1; D unresolved. The germline CDR1 and CDR2 sequences are LGHDT and YNNKEL (reference sequence). This CDR3 has 14 residues. V was pared by 6 bases and J by 0 bases, with 11 bases between. Written as DNA, the CDR3 is TGTGCCAGCAGTCCTACTTCTGTGAACACTGAAGCTTTCTTT. Protein product: CASSPTSVNTEAFF.

The gene calls are TRBV28 and TRBJ2-1; D is unresolved. V lost 8 bases, J lost 5 bases, and 13 bases lay in between. The CDR3 is 13 amino acids. Germline V gene sequence: CDR1 MDHEN, CDR2 SYDVKM. The CDR3 region is CASEPASHNEQFF. The CDR3 DNA reads as TGTGCCAGCGAGCCGGCATCCCACAATGAGCAGTTCTTC.

This chain links TRBV19 with TRBJ1-1; D unresolved. This CDR3 has 12 amino acids. Trimming shortened V by 5 bases and J by 1 base, and 5 bases separated the two germline ends. The germline V gene encodes CDR1 LNHDA and CDR2 SQIVND (reference sequence). This CDR3 is CASSVPNTEAFF. In nucleotides, the CDR3 is TGTGCCAGTAGTGTACCGAACACTGAAGCTTTCTTT.

The CDR3 reads CASSQDRGSGNTIYF. DNA for the CDR3: TGCGCCAGCAGCCAAGACCGGGGCTCTGGAAACACCATATATTTT. The gene calls are TRBV4-1 and TRBJ1-3; D remains unclear. Between the trimmed V and J ends, which lost 0 bases and 0 bases, there was a span of 6 bases. The CDR3 is 15 residues long. The V gene's germline CDR1 is MGHRA and CDR2 YSYEKL.

CDR3 sequence reads: CASSLRQMNTGELFF. CDR3 sequence (DNA): TGTGCCAGCAGCTTAAGGCAGATGAACACCGGGGAGCTGTTTTTT. The V gene is TRBV7-2, the J gene TRBJ2-2; D gene uncertain. This CDR3 has 15 amino acids. CDR1 and CDR2 (germline): SGHTA, FQGNSA. Between the trimmed V and J ends, which lost 2 bases and 1 base, there was a span of 8 bases. The full variable domain, with the rest looked up from reference TRBV7-2 and TRBJ2-2, is GAGVSQSPSNKVTEKGKDVELRCDPISGHTALYWYRQSLGQGLEFLIYFQGNSAPDKSGLPSDRFSAERTGGSVSTLTIQRTQQEDSAVYLCASSLRQMNTGELFFGEGSRLTVL.

This clone has just one count. This chain connects TRBV6-2 or TRBV6-3 to TRBJ2-3; TRBD1 matches at 9 bases. V dropped 2 bases and J dropped 2; count of bases not matched to a gene: 5. Looked up from germline, CDR1 is MNHEY and CDR2 is SVGEGT. CDR3 size: 16 residues. For the CDR3, the DNA is TGTGCCAGCAGTTACATACAGGGGGCCGACACAGATACGCAGTATTTT. Protein sequence: CASSYIQGADTDTQYF.

The CDR3 loop reads CATEGASVTSSTDTQYF. The CDR3 nucleotides read TGTGCCACCGAGGGAGCTAGCGTAACGTCTAGCACAGATACGCAGTATTTT. The V gene is TRBV2, the J gene TRBJ2-3; TRBD2 is a possible D gene (6 bases). The CDR3 has 17 amino acids. V was shortened by 10 bases and J by 0 bases, with 23 bases between the two germline ends. Germline loops: CDR1 SNHLY, CDR2 FYNNEI.

The V call is TRBV11-2, the J call TRBJ1-1; D not certain. Germline V CDR1 and CDR2: SGHAT, FQNNGV. The CDR3 totals 15 residues. V was shortened by 1 base and J by 1 base, with 10 bases between the two germline ends. The CDR3 spells CASSLVRGKNTEAFF. The CDR3, as DNA: TGTGCCAGCAGCTTAGTTCGGGGTAAGAACACTGAAGCTTTCTTT. The full variable domain, rest sourced from reference TRBV11-2 and TRBJ1-1, is EAGVAQSPRYKIIEKRQSVAFWCNPISGHATLYWYQQILGQGPKLLIQFQNNGVVDDSQLPKDRFSAERLKGVDSTLKIQPAKLEDSAVYLCASSLVRGKNTEAFFGQGTRLTVV.

This rearrangement joins TRBV19 to TRBJ1-5; D is unresolved. CDR3 length: 13 residues. V was trimmed by 6 bases and J by 2 bases, leaving 8 bases between them. Germline CDR1 LNHDA, CDR2 SQIVND (reference sequence). The chain's CDR3 is CASRSQGNQPQHF. The DNA of the CDR3 is TGTGCCAGTAGGAGTCAGGGCAATCAGCCCCAGCATTTT.

This clone was seen just once. The chain's CDR3 is CATKENYGYTF. DNA of the CDR3: TGTGCCACGAAGGAGAACTATGGCTACACCTTC. This chain joins TRBV10-3 and TRBJ1-2; D ambiguous. This CDR3 spans 11 amino acids. Germline V lookup: CDR1 ENHRY, CDR2 SYGVKD. V shed 10 bases and J shed 2 bases, with 8 bases lying between them.

V usage is TRBV27 and J usage is TRBJ2-1; the D gene could be TRBD1 or TRBD2 (5 bases each). Germline V lookup: CDR1 MNHEY, CDR2 SMNVEV (reference sequence). This CDR3 has 13 amino acids. V was trimmed by 3 bases and J by 6 bases, leaving 9 bases between them. The CDR3 coding sequence is TGTGCCAGCAGTTTGGGGGTCCCCAATGAGCAGTTCTTC. Translating it yields CASSLGVPNEQFF.

This clone was detected once. The chain is built from TRBV3-1 (or the pseudogene TRBV3-2) and TRBJ2-7, with D maybe TRBD1 (5 bases). This CDR3 region has 16 residues. V lost 0 bases, J lost 5 bases, and 17 bases lay in between. CDR1 is LGHDT and CDR2 is YNNKEL in the germline V gene (reference sequence). CDR3: CASSQDFLQGEDEQYF. As DNA, the CDR3 is TGTGCCAGCAGCCAAGATTTCCTTCAGGGTGAGGACGAGCAGTACTTC.

The genes are TRBV19 and TRBJ1-1; 7 nucleotides align to TRBD1. The CDR3 consists of 14 residues. Germline V CDR1 and CDR2: LNHDA, SQIVND (reference sequence). J lost 1 base, V lost 3 bases, and 2 bases had no gene match. This chain's CDR3 is CASSMTGRNTEAFF. CDR3 in DNA: TGTGCCAGTAGTATGACAGGGAGGAACACTGAAGCTTTCTTT.

The chain joins TRBV6-1 to TRBJ1-5, with a possible D match to TRBD1 (6 bases). The germline V gene encodes CDR1 MNHNS and CDR2 SASEGT. CDR3 size: 15 residues. The V gene lost 5 bases and the J gene lost 3 bases, with 14 bases spanning the gap. In DNA, the CDR3 is TGTGCCAGCAGTCATATACAGGGTGACAATCAGCCCCAGCATTTT. It is translated as CASSHIQGDNQPQHF.

V usage is TRBV12-3 or TRBV12-4 and J usage is TRBJ1-2, with D hard to call. The CDR3 length is 12 residues. Trimming cost V 10 bases and J 6 bases, with 15 bases left between them. The CDR3 DNA sequence: TGTGCCACCTCAGCCACAGCAAATGGCTACACCTTC. Amino acids: CATSATANGYTF.

The CDR3 DNA reads TGTGCCAGTAGTATTTCCGCAGGTTCTGGAAACACCATATATTTT. This gives the protein CASSISAGSGNTIYF. V and J are TRBV19 and TRBJ1-3; D remains ambiguous. This CDR3 is built from 15 residues. The V and J ends lost 3 bases and 1 base respectively, with 10 bases between them. Germline V lookup: CDR1 LNHDA, CDR2 SQIVND (reference sequence). Full variable domain (rest looked up from reference TRBV19 and TRBJ1-3): DGGITQSPKYLFRKEGQNVTLSCEQNLNHDAMYWYRQDPGQGLRLIYYSQIVNDFQKGDIAEGYSVSREKKESFPLTVTSAQKNPTAFYLCASSISAGSGNTIYFGEGSWLTVV.

The table lists this clone with a count of one. The V and J genes are TRBV4-1 and TRBJ1-5; D uncertain. CDR1 is MGHRA and CDR2 is YSYEKL in the germline V gene. The V and J ends lost 4 bases and 4 bases respectively, with 11 bases between them. The CDR3 consists of 14 residues. The CDR3 DNA reads TGCGCCAGCAGCCCCGGCGTGGGGAATCAGCCCCAGCATTTT. Its translation: CASSPGVGNQPQHF.

V and J are TRBV11-2 and TRBJ1-1; D is undetermined. The CDR3 loop spans 13 amino acids. V gave up 3 bases and J gave up 6 bases, with 11 bases separating them. Germline CDR1 is SGHAT and CDR2 is FQNNGV. CDR3 region: CASSLALGAEAFF. CDR3 bases: TGTGCCAGCAGCTTGGCCCTGGGCGCTGAAGCTTTCTTT.